This T cell receptor (beta chain) was sequenced during a study of T-cell memory formation after mild COVID-19. Constant-segment-primed 5'RACE gave TCR alpha and TCR beta cDNA libraries with sample barcodes and UMIs. TCRdb called the 5' RACE reads again in MiXCR, with one record for every CDR3 protein. This sample has fewer than 200,000 distinct CDR3 sequences; over 20% occur once, and the top ten carry more than 20%. Germline lookup yields CDR1 KGHSH and CDR2 LQKENI. The CDR3 totals 18 residues. Trimming took off 2 bases at V and 2 bases at J, with 16 bases between the two ends. The chain joins TRBV18 to TRBJ1-6; D remains unclear. Sequencing was performed on PBMCs or a T cell subset sorted from them (not recorded which). The clonotype comes from an adult woman who had mild COVID-19 (a few samples of this study predate the infection). Cell type and time point are not known. CDR3 DNA sequence: TGTGCCAGCTCACCAAACCCGGGTTACGAGACCTATAATTCACCCCTCCACTTT. Translation gives CASSPNPGYETYNSPLHF.